The rows below give T cell receptor beta chains drawn from one sample of a study of regulatory T cells in long-lasting Graves disease. TCRdb reprocessed the multiplex PCR reads via MiXCR and lists one record per CDR3 protein. This table holds roughly 220,000 distinct CDR3 sequences, around 18% found once. The sample consisted of peripheral blood mononuclear cells (PBMCs), taken at new diagnosis, from a patient treated with antithyroid drugs. These TCRs come from a female donor with Graves disease. Both conserved end residues are trimmed from each CDR3. The order of the fields is V gene, J gene, CDR3 protein.

>TRBV12-3/TRBV12-4|TRBJ1-1
ASISGILNTEAF
>TRBV28|TRBJ1-2
ATNERAGNGYT
>TRBV12-3/TRBV12-4|TRBJ1-2
ASSTGTGVGFT
>TRBV18|TRBJ1-4
ASSLEGLRLNEKLF
>TRBV28|TRBJ1-2
ASSFGVPYGYT
>TRBV19|TRBJ2-1
ASSTNSGNYNEQF
>TRBV11-2|TRBJ1-6
ASSLEVAGPNSPLH
>TRBV19|TRBJ2-5
ASSILAGGETQY
>TRBV27|TRBJ1-1
ASTPNGGSEAF
>TRBV27|TRBJ1-5
ASSFASNQPQH
>TRBV4-1|TRBJ2-7
ASSPGTGDRYEQY
>TRBV20-1|TRBJ2-7
SARGRQGTYEQY
>TRBV18|TRBJ1-1
ASSLQIARGEAF
>TRBV30|TRBJ1-6
AWSDPLGTLH
>TRBV7-8|TRBJ2-3
ASSGRDSFGTDTQY
>TRBV11-2|TRBJ2-5
ASSLEAREETQY
>TRBV10-3|TRBJ2-1
ATSTGNYNNEQF
>TRBV20-1|TRBJ1-1
SARVSGGWAEAF
>TRBV30|TRBJ2-2
AWSQGDRGRNTGELF
>TRBV27|TRBJ1-6
ASSLGWTVYNSPLH
>TRBV18|TRBJ2-1
ASSPPVLAGEDEDEQF
>TRBV15|TRBJ1-5
ATSRDRTPGGQPQH
>TRBV2|TRBJ2-1
ASNPETSGRSNEQF
>TRBV2|TRBJ2-2
ASSEDVTNTGELF
>TRBV7-2|TRBJ2-2
ASNFRTGLTGELF
>TRBV9|TRBJ2-2
ASSASPMNTGELF
>TRBV6-2/TRBV6-3|TRBJ2-1
ASSYSGLAGGQGNEQF
>TRBV6-2/TRBV6-3|TRBJ1-5
ASSYSFNRGAGQPQH
>TRBV9|TRBJ1-6
ASSPDRDSPLH
>TRBV11-2|TRBJ1-2
ASSLGGWNYGYT
>TRBV12-3/TRBV12-4|TRBJ1-5
ASSPGQGRNQPQH
>TRBV5-1|TRBJ2-1
ASSLGSSGYNEQF
>TRBV7-2|TRBJ2-3
ASSRTSGRALTQY
>TRBV27|TRBJ2-1
ASSYLAGGPGEQF
>TRBV6-2/TRBV6-3|TRBJ2-6
ASSSSRTKSSGANVLT
>TRBV20-1|TRBJ2-3
SARASGTDTQY
>TRBV11-3|TRBJ1-2
ASSPSGSDYGYT
>TRBV11-1|TRBJ2-1
ASSPRDRGPYNEQF
>TRBV20-1|TRBJ2-3
SASTRTSGRLDTQY
>TRBV11-2|TRBJ2-7
ASSLGGGYEQC
>TRBV27|TRBJ1-4
ASSSTSLGEKLF
>TRBV18|TRBJ1-1
ASSPYVTTEAF
>TRBV2|TRBJ2-5
ASSEDRAKETQY
>TRBV6-2/TRBV6-3|TRBJ2-1
ASSDGGTPYNEQF
>TRBV27|TRBJ2-2
ASSSPAPPTGELF
>TRBV7-2|TRBJ2-7
ASSLAGGTGLAGAYEQY
>TRBV2|TRBJ2-2
ASSAGEFGELF
>TRBV6-1|TRBJ2-2
ASSTGTDTGELF
>TRBV27|TRBJ2-3
ASSFEGTRQY
>TRBV19|TRBJ2-2
ASSKGNTGELF
>TRBV12-3/TRBV12-4|TRBJ1-5
ASRQGSNQPQH